This T cell receptor beta chain stems from a study of cytomegalovirus exposure and HLA in healthy donors. Study results and caveats: A later analysis appeared to link common viral pathogens to several of the most significant clusters. Further analysis, carried out later, found HLA-associated TCR beta chains more clonally expanded than equally common other chains.

The CDR3 spans 15 residues. The V and J ends lost 3 bases and 4 bases, in that order; junction bases with no gene match: 4. CDR1 and CDR2 from the germline V gene are SGDLS and YYNGEE. The donors (healthy individuals) were bone marrow donors. Comment on this clone: Its target is unknown.

The PCR used 60 Vbeta and 13 Jbeta primers. The assay was immunoSEQ multiplex PCR, and TCRdb's table has in-frame clones only and misses some. Of roughly 33,000 clones listed, approximately 80% are singletons. The chain uses TRBV9 and TRBJ2-2; 9 bases align to TRBD1. This receptor was obtained from a male donor in good health and CMV-seronegative. Material for sequencing was PBMCs. The CDR3 DNA sequence: TGTGCCAGCAGCGCCCGGACAGGGGTCACCGGGGAGCTGTTTTTT. It encodes CASSARTGVTGELFF.